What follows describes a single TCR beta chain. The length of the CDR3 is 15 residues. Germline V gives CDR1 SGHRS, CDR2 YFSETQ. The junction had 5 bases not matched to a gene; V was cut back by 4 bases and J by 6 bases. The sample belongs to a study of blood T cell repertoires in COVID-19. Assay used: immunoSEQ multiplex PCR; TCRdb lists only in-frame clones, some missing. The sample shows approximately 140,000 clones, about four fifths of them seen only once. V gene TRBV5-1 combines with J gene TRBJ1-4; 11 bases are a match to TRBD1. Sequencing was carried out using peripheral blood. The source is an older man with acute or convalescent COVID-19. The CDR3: CASSPGQGAYEKLFF. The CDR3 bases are TGCGCCAGCAGCCCCGGACAGGGGGCGTATGAAAAACTGTTTTTT.